One and the same sample provided the 8 T cell receptor beta chains below, sequenced in a study of cytomegalovirus exposure and HLA in healthy donors. The study ran its PCR with 60 Vbeta and 13 Jbeta primers. The protocol was immunoSEQ multiplex PCR, while the TCRdb copy is restricted to in-frame clones and leaves out a portion. The repertoire holds over 30,000 clones, about 67% seen once, with about 9.4% in the top ten. Sequences were obtained from PBMCs. Receptors were obtained from a middle-aged man in good health and CMV-seropositive.

This sequence joins TRBV4-2 and TRBJ1-1; D is unclear. V lost 0 bases to trimming and J lost 0 bases, with 17 bases between them. The germline CDR1 and CDR2 sequences are LGHNA and YNFKEQ. The CDR3 has 18 residues. DNA for the CDR3: TGTGCCAGCAGCCAAGATCTTCACAGCCGTGTTATGAACACTGAAGCTTTCTTT. Translated: CASSQDLHSRVMNTEAFF.

V usage is TRBV11-3 and J usage is TRBJ2-7, with 8 positions matching TRBD1. The CDR3 contains 16 residues. Germline CDR1 and CDR2: SGHNT and YENEEA. V was pared by 5 bases and J by 2 bases, with 11 bases of the junction left unmatched. In DNA form, the CDR3 reads TGTGCCAGCAGCCTCCGAATGGGACAGGCGGCCTACGAGCAGTACTTC. Translation: CASSLRMGQAAYEQYF.

The rearrangement joins TRBV7-8 to TRBJ1-3; 7 nucleotides match TRBD1. V gave up 7 bases and J gave up 0 bases; unmatched junction bases: 3. The CDR3 contains 14 residues. Germline values: CDR1 SGHVS, CDR2 FQNEAQ. CDR3 DNA sequence: TGTGCCAGCAACCCAGGGGGCTCTGGAAACACCATATATTTT. Translating it yields CASNPGGSGNTIYF.

The chain recombines TRBV2 with TRBJ2-7; TRBD2 agrees at 15 bases. Germline CDR1 and CDR2: SNHLY and FYNNEI. The CDR3 runs 17 residues. J lost 3 bases, V lost 5 bases, and 8 bases had no gene match. The chain's CDR3 is CASSSPGTSGGYYEQYF. CDR3 nucleotide sequence: TGTGCCAGCAGTTCTCCCGGGACTAGCGGGGGGTACTACGAGCAGTACTTC.

This clone came up once. The chain employs TRBV9 and TRBJ2-1; TRBD2 matches at 9 bases. The germline V gene has CDR1 SGDLS and CDR2 YYNGEE. V shed 4 bases, J shed 9 bases, and the junction held 11 bases outside the gene matches. The CDR3 length is 15 residues. The CDR3 DNA sequence: TGTGCCAGCAGCCCCGCCGGGCGGGGGGGGATTGAGCAGTTCTTC. Translation: CASSPAGRGGIEQFF.

J is TRBJ2-3 and V is TRBV5-1; D unclear. The CDR3 spans 16 residues. CDR1 SGHRS and CDR2 YFSETQ come from the germline V gene. V dropped 0 bases and J dropped 5 bases, with 16 bases sitting between them. CDR3 region: CASSLESGSRLDTQYF. DNA of the CDR3: TGCGCCAGCAGCTTGGAATCAGGATCTCGCCTAGATACGCAGTATTTT.

This clone was seen a handful of times. The rearrangement joins TRBV5-1 to TRBJ2-5; TRBD1 might be the D (5 bases). V lost 4 bases to trimming and J lost 3 bases, with 13 bases between them. CDR3 length: 14 amino acids. In germline, CDR1 is SGHRS, CDR2 YFSETQ. The CDR3 is CASSARVAEETQYF. DNA for the CDR3: TGCGCCAGCAGCGCCAGGGTGGCAGAAGAGACCCAGTACTTC. Supplemented by reference TRBV5-1 and TRBJ2-5, the full variable domain reads KAGVTQTPRYLIKTRGQQVTLSCSPISGHRSVSWYQQTPGQGLQFLFEYFSETQRNKGNFPGRFSGRQFSNSRSEMNVSTLELGDSALYLCASSARVAEETQYFGPGTRLLVL.

The chain couples TRBV25-1 to TRBJ1-4; D is perhaps TRBD1 (5 bases). V shed 0 bases and J shed 11 bases, with 10 bases lying between them. This CDR3 has 13 residues. CDR1 MGHDK and CDR2 SYGVNS come from the germline V gene. The CDR3 sequence is CASSEYSGGKLFF. DNA of the CDR3: TGTGCCAGCAGTGAATATTCGGGGGGGAAACTGTTTTTT.